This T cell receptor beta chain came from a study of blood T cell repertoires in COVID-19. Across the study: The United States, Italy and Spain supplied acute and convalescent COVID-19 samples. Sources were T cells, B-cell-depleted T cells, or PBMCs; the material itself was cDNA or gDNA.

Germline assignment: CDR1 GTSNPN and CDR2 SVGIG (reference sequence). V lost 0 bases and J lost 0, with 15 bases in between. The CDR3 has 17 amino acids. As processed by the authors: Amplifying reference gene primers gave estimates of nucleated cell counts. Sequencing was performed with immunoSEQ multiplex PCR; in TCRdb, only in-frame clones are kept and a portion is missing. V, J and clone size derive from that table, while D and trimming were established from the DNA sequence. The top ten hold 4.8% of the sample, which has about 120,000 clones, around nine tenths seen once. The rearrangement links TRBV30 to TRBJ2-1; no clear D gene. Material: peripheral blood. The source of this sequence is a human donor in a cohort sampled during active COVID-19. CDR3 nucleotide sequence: TGTGCCTGGAGTGTTTCCGTGGCGGCTAGCTCCTACAATGAGCAGTTCTTC. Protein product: CAWSVSVAASSYNEQFF.